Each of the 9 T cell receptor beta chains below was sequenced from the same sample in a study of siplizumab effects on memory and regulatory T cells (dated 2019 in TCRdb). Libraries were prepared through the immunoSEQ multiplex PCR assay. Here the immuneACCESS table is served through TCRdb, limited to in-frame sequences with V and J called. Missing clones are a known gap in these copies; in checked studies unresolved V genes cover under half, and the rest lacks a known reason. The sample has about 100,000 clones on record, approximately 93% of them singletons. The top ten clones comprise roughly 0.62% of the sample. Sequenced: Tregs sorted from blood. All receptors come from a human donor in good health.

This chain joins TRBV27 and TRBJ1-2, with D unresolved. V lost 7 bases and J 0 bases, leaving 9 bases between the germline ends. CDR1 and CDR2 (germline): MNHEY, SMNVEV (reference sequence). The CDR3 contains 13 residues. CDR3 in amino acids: CASKGGSNYGYTF. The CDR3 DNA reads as TGTGCCAGCAAGGGTGGTTCTAACTATGGCTACACCTTC.

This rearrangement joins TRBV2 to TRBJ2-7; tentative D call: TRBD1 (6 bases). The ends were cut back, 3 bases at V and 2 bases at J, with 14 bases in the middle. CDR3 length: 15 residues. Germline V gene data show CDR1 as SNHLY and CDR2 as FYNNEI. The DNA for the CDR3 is TGTGCCAGCAGTGAGGTGACAGGCCCAACCTACGAGCAGTACTTC. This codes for CASSEVTGPTYEQYF.

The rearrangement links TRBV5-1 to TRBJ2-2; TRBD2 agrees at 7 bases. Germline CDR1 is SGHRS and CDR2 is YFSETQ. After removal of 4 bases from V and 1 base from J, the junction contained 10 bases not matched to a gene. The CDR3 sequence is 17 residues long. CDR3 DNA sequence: TGCGCCAGCAGCAAGGTGAGGCTAGCGGTGAACACCGGGGAGCTGTTTTTT. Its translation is CASSKVRLAVNTGELFF.

The chain's CDR3 is CASSPRGGINNEQFF. DNA for the CDR3: TGTGCCAGCAGCCCCCGGGGGGGGATTAACAATGAGCAGTTCTTC. The rearrangement uses TRBV14 and TRBJ2-1, with 8 bases lining up with TRBD2. The CDR3 runs 15 residues. V gave up 4 bases and J gave up 5 bases; unmatched junction bases: 7. CDR1 is SGHDN and CDR2 is FVKESK in the germline V gene. Together with reference TRBV14 and TRBJ2-1, the CDR3 gives the full variable domain: EAGVTQFPSHSVIEKGQTVTLRCDPISGHDNLYWYRRVMGKEIKFLLHFVKESKQDESGMPNNRFLAERTGGTYSTLKVQPAELEDSGVYFCASSPRGGINNEQFFGPGTRLTVL.

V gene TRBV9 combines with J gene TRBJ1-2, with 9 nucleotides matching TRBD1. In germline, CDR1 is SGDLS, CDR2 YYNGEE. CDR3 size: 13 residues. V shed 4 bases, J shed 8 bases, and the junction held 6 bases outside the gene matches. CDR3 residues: CASSPTGGLGYTF. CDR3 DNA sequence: TGTGCCAGCAGCCCCACAGGGGGCCTCGGCTACACCTTC.

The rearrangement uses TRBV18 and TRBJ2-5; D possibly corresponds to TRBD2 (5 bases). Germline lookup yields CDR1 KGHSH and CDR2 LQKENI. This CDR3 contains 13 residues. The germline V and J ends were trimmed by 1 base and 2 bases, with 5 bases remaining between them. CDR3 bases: TGTGCCAGCTCACCACGGGAGCAAGAGACCCAGTACTTC. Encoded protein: CASSPREQETQYF.

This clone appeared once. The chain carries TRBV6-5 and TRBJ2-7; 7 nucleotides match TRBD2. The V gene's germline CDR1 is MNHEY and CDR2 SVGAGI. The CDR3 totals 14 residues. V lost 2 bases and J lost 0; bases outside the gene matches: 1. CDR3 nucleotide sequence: TGTGCCAGCAGTTACCTAGCGGCCTCCTACGAGCAGTACTTC. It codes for CASSYLAASYEQYF.

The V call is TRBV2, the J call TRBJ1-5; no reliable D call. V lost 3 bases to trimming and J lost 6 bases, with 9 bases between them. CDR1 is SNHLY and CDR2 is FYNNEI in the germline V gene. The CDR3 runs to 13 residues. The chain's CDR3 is CASSDLGSQPQHF. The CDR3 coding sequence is TGTGCCAGCAGTGACTTGGGAAGTCAGCCCCAGCATTTT.

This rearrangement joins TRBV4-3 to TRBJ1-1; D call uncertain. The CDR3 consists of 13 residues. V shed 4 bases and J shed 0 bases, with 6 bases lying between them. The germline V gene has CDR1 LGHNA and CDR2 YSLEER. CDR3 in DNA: TGCGCCAGCAGCCCCAGTATGAACACTGAAGCTTTCTTT. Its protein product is CASSPSMNTEAFF.